The 10 T cell receptor beta chains listed next were all sequenced from one sample in a study of T cell repertoires in cytomegalovirus infection. TCRdb processed the reads anew with MiXCR; each CDR3 protein has one entry. The table includes a few hundred thousand distinct CDR3 sequences, about a sixth detected once. The sample consisted of CD8+ T cells from PBMCs. These receptors were taken from a human donor in good health (CMV status not recorded). Some clones in this sample may be carry-over from other donors' samples.

This clonotype was found a few times. The chain employs TRBV28 and TRBJ2-7; perhaps TRBD2 as D (7 bases). Trimming stripped 6 bases from V and 7 bases from J, with 16 bases between. The CDR3 has 13 residues. Germline CDR1 MDHEN, CDR2 SYDVKM. Written as DNA, the CDR3 is TGTGCCAGCAGCGCTCCGGGGGGCGAGGAGCAGTACTTC. This codes for CASSAPGGEEQYF.

This clonotype occurred many times. V is TRBV7-8 and J is TRBJ2-5, with D possibly being TRBD2 (6 bases). Germline loops: CDR1 SGHVS, CDR2 FQNEAQ. V shed 1 base and J shed 2 bases, with 11 bases lying between them. The CDR3 totals 15 residues. The CDR3 loop reads CASSLGRGIQETQYF. CDR3 DNA: TGTGCCAGCAGCTTAGGTCGGGGGATTCAAGAGACCCAGTACTTC.

This clonotype was seen repeatedly, ten times or more. The CDR3, as DNA: TGTGCCAGCAGTTCAGGGGAGAGCCCGTTCACAGATACGCAGTATTTT. Amino acid sequence: CASSSGESPFTDTQYF. J is TRBJ2-3 and V is TRBV7-6, with a tentative D call TRBD1 (6 bases). The V end lost 6 bases, the J end lost 2 bases, and 18 bases lay between the germline ends. The CDR3 contains 16 residues. CDR1 is SGHVS and CDR2 is FNYEAQ in the germline V gene. Filled out from reference TRBV7-6 and TRBJ2-3, the complete variable domain reads GAGVSQSPRYKVTKRGQDVALRCDPISGHVSLYWYRQALGQGPEFLTYFNYEAQQDKSGLPNDRFSAERPEGSISTLTIQRTEQRDSAMYRCASSSGESPFTDTQYFGPGTRLTVL.

The chain recombines TRBV5-4 with TRBJ2-1; 8 nucleotides agree with TRBD1. Germline V gives CDR1 SGHNT, CDR2 YYREEE (reference sequence). The V and J ends lost 4 bases and 0 bases, in that order; junction bases with no gene match: 6. The CDR3 is 16 residues long. CDR3: CASSPLTGGSYNEQFF. The CDR3 DNA follows: TGTGCCAGCAGCCCCTTAACAGGGGGCTCCTACAATGAGCAGTTCTTC.

In this sample, this clonotype turned up many times. The gene calls are TRBV12-3 or TRBV12-4 and TRBJ1-1; D is unclear. The CDR3 is 14 amino acids. V dropped 2 bases and J dropped 1 base, with 8 bases sitting between them. CDR3 amino acids: CASSLSIANTEAFF. The CDR3 DNA is TGTGCCAGCAGTTTAAGTATAGCGAACACTGAAGCTTTCTTT.

In its sample, this clonotype was seen many times. The V call is TRBV11-2, the J call TRBJ2-5, with unresolved D. Trimming shortened V by 4 bases and J by 0 bases, and 9 bases separated the two germline ends. This CDR3 contains 14 residues. CDR1 is SGHAT and CDR2 is FQNNGV in the germline V gene. The CDR3 DNA sequence: TGTGCCAGCAGCTCGGACGAGTACCAAGAGACCCAGTACTTC. Encoded protein: CASSSDEYQETQYF.

This clonotype was seen a handful of times. V gene TRBV4-3 combines with J gene TRBJ2-4, with TRBD2 matching 7 bases. Losses at the gene ends were 0 bases for V and 0 bases for J; bases not matched to a gene: 17. The CDR3 consists of 21 residues. Germline V gene sequence: CDR1 LGHNA, CDR2 YSLEER. CDR3 in amino acids: CASSQDRIVGGALLAKNIQYF. In nucleotides, the CDR3 is TGCGCCAGCAGCCAAGATCGCATCGTGGGAGGGGCCCTCCTAGCCAAAAACATTCAGTACTTC.

This chain joins TRBV6-5 and TRBJ2-1, with D perhaps TRBD2 (5 bases). Per germline, CDR1 MNHEY and CDR2 SVGAGI. The CDR3 length is 12 residues. Deletions cut 1 base from V and 8 bases from J, with 6 bases between. The CDR3 DNA is TGTGCCAGCAGTTACTTCGGGGATGAGCAGTTCTTC. The encoded protein is CASSYFGDEQFF.

This clonotype came up a few times. The chain employs TRBV4-1 and TRBJ1-1; maybe TRBD1 (5 bases). Trimming removed 1 base at V and 10 bases at J, with 19 bases between. This CDR3 contains 15 residues. CDR1 and CDR2 (germline): MGHRA, YSYEKL. The CDR3 bases are TGCGCCAGCAGCCAAGGGGGACCGGTAGGATTTGGAGCTTTCTTT. As protein: CASSQGGPVGFGAFF.

This clonotype has a count of ten or more. V usage is TRBV10-2 and J usage is TRBJ2-1, with D uncertain. CDR3 length: 13 amino acids. The germline CDR1 and CDR2 sequences are WSHSY and SAAADI. V dropped 4 bases and J dropped 3 bases, with 7 bases sitting between them. Here the CDR3 reads CASSVGRYNEQFF. The CDR3 region has the DNA TGCGCCAGCAGTGTAGGGCGCTACAATGAGCAGTTCTTC.